This TCR beta chain was obtained from a study of beta chain features in type 1 diabetes. This clone was picked up a small number of times. Its target is not known. Study-wide findings and caveats: Moderate but significant shortening of TCRB CDR3s was recorded in all four CD4+ subsets from Type 1 diabetes patients. Sampled from patients, naive, central memory and Treg TCRB repertoires appeared more similar than those sampled from healthy donors. Insertion counts at VDJ junctions were lower in type 1 diabetes patients, who also showed more deletions there.

Expressed TCRB transcripts were sequenced because the isolated RNA had all been reverse transcribed beforehand. Sequenced by immunoSEQ multiplex PCR; TCRdb stores in-frame clones only, minus some. The table includes more than 100,000 clones, 9% detected once. The CDR3 runs to 13 residues. CDR1 and CDR2 from the germline V gene are ENHRY and SYGVKD. The germline V and J ends were trimmed by 8 bases and 5 bases, with 15 bases remaining between them. Donors underwent one heparinised blood draw, roughly 110 mL on average. Purity above 95% was achieved in all sorted populations. This sequence was found in a young man with type 1 diabetes. The sample was central memory CD4+ T cells from blood. This chain uses TRBV10-3 with TRBJ2-5; D is undetermined. The CDR3 region is CAIAESPLETQYF. CDR3 sequence (DNA): TGTGCCATCGCCGAGTCGCCCCTGGAGACCCAGTACTTC.